These 2 T cell receptor beta chains were all obtained from the same sample, sequenced in a study of control samples from healthy donors and cancer patients (TCRdb year 2020). The library was made by the immunoSEQ multiplex PCR assay. Held by TCRdb, this immuneACCESS table contains in-frame sequences only and omits some clones. Under half of the omission traces to an unresolved V gene where checked; the cause of the rest is unknown. The sample yields under 150,000 clones; just under 90% were counted once. Under 9% of the sample is in the top ten clones. Specimen: PBMCs. The receptors stem from a man in his forties or fifties with head and neck cancer.

The genes are TRBV24-1 and TRBJ2-2, with 10 nucleotides matching TRBD1. Germline-derived CDR1 and CDR2 are KGHDR and SFDVKD. The trim removed 7 bases at V and 5 bases at J, leaving 6 bases unmatched. The CDR3 has 15 amino acids. The CDR3 loop reads CATSRRTGGTGELFF. The CDR3 DNA reads TGTGCCACCAGCAGAAGGACAGGGGGAACCGGGGAGCTGTTTTTT.

The gene calls are TRBV6-5 and TRBJ2-7, with D perhaps TRBD1 (5 bases). The CDR3 length is 13 residues. The germline V gene encodes CDR1 MNHEY and CDR2 SVGAGI. V lost 5 bases and J 6 bases, leaving 14 bases between the germline ends. DNA for the CDR3: TGTGCCAGCAGTCTGGTGGGGCCGGGCGAGCAGTACTTC. Its protein product is CASSLVGPGEQYF.